This T cell receptor beta chain was documented in a study of pediatric ulcerative colitis (dated by TCRdb to between 2019 and 2020). Background on the whole study: Among the ulcerative colitis patients, 6 or 7 had pancolitis and two had left-sided colitis, and histology in every patient was consistent with ulcerative colitis. Ten or so newly diagnosed, treatment-naive pediatric ulcerative colitis patients and a few non-IBD control children each provided paired blood and rectal samples. Using the Pediatric Ulcerative Colitis Activity Index, two patients were classed as having mild disease, four as having moderate disease and three as having acute severe colitis. What the research found in general, with its limitations: Repertoires were derived from total lymphocyte DNA, so rare subsets such as regulatory T cells may have patterns not reflected. Only a handful of individuals were included in the healthy control group, which was small. A couple of patients' blood samples yielded substantially fewer templates for technical reasons and were excluded from blood-rectal overlap analysis. T cells from blood may have been included in the rectal pinch biopsies, particularly in patients with overt colitis. Autologous blood-rectal clonal overlap was significantly higher in ulcerative colitis patients than in controls, suggesting increased T cell trafficking to inflamed tissue. Features of the rectal repertoire distinguished controls, mild-moderate colitis patients and acute severe colitis patients, and in acute severe colitis, rectal diversity was reduced because of clonal expansions. A couple of rectal CDR3 clonotypes were detected in all ulcerative colitis patients and were not detected in any of the controls.

Using the immunoSEQ TRB Survey service, rearranged CDR3 beta regions were amplified from genomic DNA with multiplex V and J primers. To keep sequencing depth equal across samples, survey-level depth of up to 500,000 reads per sample was applied. Libraries were purified and pooled, and sequencing was performed on Illumina technology. The source study handled its data this way. Productive clonality, sample overlap, pairwise scatters, CDR3 beta length, V/D/J gene usage and productiveness were assessed with immunoSEQ online tools. Calculated diversity was defined as the number of unique rearrangements divided by total templates, multiplied by 100, and Shannon and Simpson indices were computed as well. Z-score normalized data were analyzed by principal component analysis with the R prcomp function and the ggbiplot package. Morisita's index was used to measure clonal overlap between blood and rectum within each subject. This immuneACCESS table, as held by TCRdb, lists in-frame sequences with V and J called but not all clones. Of the missing ones, under half trace to an unresolved V gene in checked studies; the others have no known cause. V, J and clone size are taken as reported in that table, and D and trimming were inferred from the DNA itself. Across this sample there are roughly 23,000 clones, with around 69% seen only once. About 14% of the sample goes to the ten largest clones.

Comments on this clone: The antigen this receptor binds is unknown. The sample holds no much larger clone one base away, and base qualities are not on file.

During colonoscopy, one to two pinch biopsies were obtained from the rectum for research purposes. Ulcerative colitis patients had received no immunosuppressive medication before the diagnostic colonoscopy. Before DNA was isolated, the rectal biopsies underwent proteinase K digestion. The Wizard kit (Promega) was used to extract genomic DNA from both blood and intestinal samples. From the cysteine up to the phenylalanine, the CDR3 has a length of 14 residues. Only the CDR3 region is kept as DNA, spanning 42 bases read in frame from base 1. The trim is 8 bases for V and 4 bases for J, with a gap of 15 bases between the germline ends. The germline V gene provides CDR1 SGHTA and CDR2 FQGTGA.

Sequencing was carried out using gut tissue. The sequence is built from TRBV7-3 and TRBJ2-1; TRBD1 is a possible D gene, resting on 5 matching bases. The receptor was derived from a boy aged 5-17 years with severe ulcerative colitis. The CDR3 here reads CASHSPGIYNEQFF. The nucleotide sequence reads TGTGCCAGCCATAGTCCAGGGATTTACAATGAGCAGTTCTTC.